The TCR beta chain under discussion was sequenced for a study of blood T cell repertoires in COVID-19. Using immunoSEQ multiplex PCR, the repertoire was profiled, and TCRdb retains in-frame clones only, with some absent. The sample gives 120,000 or so clones, about 70% of which show up once; 5.5% is in the top ten. The CDR3 covers 17 residues. The V gene's germline CDR1 is LNHDA and CDR2 SQIVND (reference sequence). Trimming took 5 bases from V and 3 from J; bases not matched to a gene: 6. This TCR derives from a man aged 55 to 70 with acute or convalescent COVID-19. V usage is TRBV19 and J usage is TRBJ2-1, with TRBD2 identical over 14 bases. Sample: peripheral blood. The CDR3 spells CASSSGLAGVRYNEQFF. CDR3 bases: TGTGCCAGTAGTTCGGGACTAGCGGGAGTTCGCTACAATGAGCAGTTCTTC.